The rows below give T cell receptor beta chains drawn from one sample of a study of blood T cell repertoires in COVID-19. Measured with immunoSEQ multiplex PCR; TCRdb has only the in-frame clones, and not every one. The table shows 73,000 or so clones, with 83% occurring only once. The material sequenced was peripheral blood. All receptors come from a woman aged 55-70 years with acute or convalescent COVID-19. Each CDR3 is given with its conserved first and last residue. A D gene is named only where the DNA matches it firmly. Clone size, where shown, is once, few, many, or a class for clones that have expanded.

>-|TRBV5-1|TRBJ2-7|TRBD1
TGCGCCAGCAGCCTTGACAGGGGCCCCTACGAGCAGTACTTC
CASSLDRGPYEQYF
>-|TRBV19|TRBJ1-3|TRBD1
TGTGCCAGTAGTATTGGTTCAGGGGGAAGCTCTGGAAACACCATATATTTT
CASSIGSGGSSGNTIYF
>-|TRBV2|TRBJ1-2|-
TGTGCCAGCAGTGACTCGGTCTTCGGCTACACCTTC
CASSDSVFGYTF
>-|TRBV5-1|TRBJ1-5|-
TGCGCCAGCAGCTTGTACAGTGGTCAGCCCCAGCATTTT
CASSLYSGQPQHF
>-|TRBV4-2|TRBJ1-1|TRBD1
TGTGCCAGCAGCCTAGAATGGACAGGGAGGAACACTGAAGCTTTCTTT
CASSLEWTGRNTEAFF
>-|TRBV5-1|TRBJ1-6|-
TGCGCCAGCAGCTTGAAACAGACCTCACCCCTCCACTTT
CASSLKQTSPLHF
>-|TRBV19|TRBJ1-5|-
TGTGCCAGTAGTAGGGGGAGGTGGGACAATCAGCCCCAGCATTTT
CASSRGRWDNQPQHF
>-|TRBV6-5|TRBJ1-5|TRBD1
TGTGCCAGCAGCTTAGGACAGGGGAGCAATCAGCCCCAGCATTTT
CASSLGQGSNQPQHF
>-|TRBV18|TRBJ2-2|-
TGTGCCAGCTCACCTCTCCTAGATAGCGGGGAGCTGTTTTTT
CASSPLLDSGELFF
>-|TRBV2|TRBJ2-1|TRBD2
TGTGCCAGCAGTCCCCTGCTAGCGGGGGGATACAATGAGCAGTTCTTC
CASSPLLAGGYNEQFF
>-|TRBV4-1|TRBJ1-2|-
TGCGCCAGCAGCCAGATAATGGGCCCCTATGGCTACACCTTC
CASSQIMGPYGYTF
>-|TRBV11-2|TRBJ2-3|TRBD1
TGTGCCAGCAGCATCCGACAGGGGGGTGCAGATACGCAGTATTTT
CASSIRQGGADTQYF
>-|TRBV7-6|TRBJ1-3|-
TGTGCCAGCAGCTTATTACAGACTGGAAACACCATATATTTT
CASSLLQTGNTIYF
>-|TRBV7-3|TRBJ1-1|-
TGTGCCAGCAGCCCGGGGAACTCTGAAGCTTTCTTT
CASSPGNSEAFF
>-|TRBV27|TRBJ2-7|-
TGTGCCAGCAGTTTAGGGGGACTGCCGGTGGAGCAGTACTTC
CASSLGGLPVEQYF
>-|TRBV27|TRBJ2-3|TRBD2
TGTGCCAGCAGGAGAAGCGGGGGCAAGATCACAGATACGCAGTATTTT
CASRRSGGKITDTQYF
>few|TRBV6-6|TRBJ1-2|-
TGTGCCAGCAGTCCAGGGGCTGGCTACACCTTC
CASSPGAGYTF
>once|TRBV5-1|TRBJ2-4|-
TGCGCCAGCAGCTTGGACAGTAACATTCAGTACTTC
CASSLDSNIQYF
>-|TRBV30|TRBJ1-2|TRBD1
TGTGCCTGGAGTGAATCCCCGGGACAGGGGGCGCGCTATGGCTACACCTTC
CAWSESPGQGARYGYTF
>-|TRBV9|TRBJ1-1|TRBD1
TGTGCCAGCAGCCCAGGGACAGGGGTCCTGTCGGTGAACACTGAAGCTTTCTTT
CASSPGTGVLSVNTEAFF
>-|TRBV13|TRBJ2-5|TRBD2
TGTGCCAGCAGCCTCACTAGCGGGGGGGAGACCCAGTACTTC
CASSLTSGGETQYF
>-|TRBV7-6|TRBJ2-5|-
TGTGCCAGCAGCACGACGGCGGCTAGTCCCGTCCAAGAGACCCAGTACTTC
CASSTTAASPVQETQYF
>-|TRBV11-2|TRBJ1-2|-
TGTGCCAGCAGCCGCGCGGCGGACTATGGCTACACCTTC
CASSRAADYGYTF
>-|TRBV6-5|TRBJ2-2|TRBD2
TGTGCCAGCAGCTCAGCGGGGGGAAACACCGGGGAGCTGTTTTTT
CASSSAGGNTGELFF
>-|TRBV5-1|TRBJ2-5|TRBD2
TGCGCCAGCAGGCCCGGGGGGGCAGGACCGGGAGAGACCCAGTACTTC
CASRPGGAGPGETQYF
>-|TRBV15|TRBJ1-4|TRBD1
TGTGCGACAAGGGGGGACAGCTCAACTAATGAAAAACTGTTTTTT
CATRGDSSTNEKLFF
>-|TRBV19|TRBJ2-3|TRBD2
TGTGCCAGTACCCAAGGACTAGCGGGGGGCACAGATACGCAGTATTTT
CASTQGLAGGTDTQYF
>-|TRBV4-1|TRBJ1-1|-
TGCGCCAGCAGCCAGACCGGGACACCGAACACTGAAGCTTTCTTT
CASSQTGTPNTEAFF
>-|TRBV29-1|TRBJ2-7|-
TGCAGCGTTGACAGTCAGTCCAACGAGCAGTACTTC
CSVDSQSNEQYF
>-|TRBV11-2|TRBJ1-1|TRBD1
TGTGCCAGCAGCCCACCGGGACAGGGCACCACTGAAGCTTTCTTT
CASSPPGQGTTEAFF
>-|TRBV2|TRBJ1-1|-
TGTGCCAGCAGTGAGGAGACAGGGAACACTGAAGCTTTCTTT
CASSEETGNTEAFF
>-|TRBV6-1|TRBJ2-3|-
TGTGCCAGCAGTGAAGAACAAGGGGGAACAGATACGCAGTATTTT
CASSEEQGGTDTQYF